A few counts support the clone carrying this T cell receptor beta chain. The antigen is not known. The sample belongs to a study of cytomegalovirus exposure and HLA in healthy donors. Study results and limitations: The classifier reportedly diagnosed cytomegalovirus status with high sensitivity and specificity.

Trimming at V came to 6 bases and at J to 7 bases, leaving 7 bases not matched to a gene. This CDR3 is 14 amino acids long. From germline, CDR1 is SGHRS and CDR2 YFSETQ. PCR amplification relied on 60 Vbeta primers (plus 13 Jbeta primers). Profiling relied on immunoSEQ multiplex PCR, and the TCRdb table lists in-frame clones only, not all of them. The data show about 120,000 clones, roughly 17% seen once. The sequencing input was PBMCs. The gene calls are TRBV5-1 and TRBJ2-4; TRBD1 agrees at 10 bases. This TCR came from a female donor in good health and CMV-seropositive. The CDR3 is CASMSPGQGNIQYF. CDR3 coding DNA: TGCGCCAGCATGTCTCCGGGACAGGGGAACATTCAGTACTTC. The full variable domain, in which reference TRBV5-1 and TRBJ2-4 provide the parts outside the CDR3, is KAGVTQTPRYLIKTRGQQVTLSCSPISGHRSVSWYQQTPGQGLQFLFEYFSETQRNKGNFPGRFSGRQFSNSRSEMNVSTLELGDSALYLCASMSPGQGNIQYFGAGTRLSVL.